The present entry profiles one T cell receptor (beta chain) with its context. This clonotype occurred a few times. Its antigen specificity is not known. Base quality data are lacking; no much larger clone is found one base away. Ficoll-Paque density gradient centrifugation was the method used to isolate PBMCs. The sample comes from a study of T-cell memory formation after mild COVID-19 (dated by TCRdb to about 2021). Regarding the study in general: TCR sequence clusters from the two donors were found to be largely donor specific. Longitudinal TCRalpha and TCRbeta repertoire sequencing tracked T-cell clones expanding and contracting after mild COVID-19 in a couple of donors. Two young, previously healthy adult volunteers, one female and one male, were included in the cohort.

Points the paper makes about the study in general: Contracting CD4+ clones appeared mostly in the CM and EM memory subsets, whereas CD8+ clones were enriched in EMRA. Clones that contracted from day 15 to 85 showed balanced CD4/CD8 phenotypes, whereas a second wave of clones that expanded from day 15 to 37 leaned towards CD4+. Some responding clones were detected in pre-infection memory, which suggested that pre-existing cross-reactive memory T cells had joined the SARS-CoV-2 response. Only a couple of mild cases were covered in the study, and larger cohorts including severe cases with pre-infection samples were considered necessary. The second-wave clones that peaked on day 37 were not confirmed to be SARS-CoV-2 specific.

The CDR3, from cysteine to phenylalanine, totals 14 residues. Just CDR3 DNA is preserved here, 42 bases in frame from base 1. Relative to germline, V is 3 bases shorter and J is 5 bases shorter, with 16 bases between their ends. CDR1 DFQATT and CDR2 SNEGSKA were looked up in the germline V gene (reference sequence). TCRdb records Illumina NovaSeq 6000 as the sequencer. cDNA libraries for TCRalpha and TCRbeta were prepared by 5'RACE using constant-segment primers, with sample barcodes and unique molecular identifiers added. Trizol reagent was used to extract RNA from every sample. Library amplification was performed in two PCR steps, and a second sample barcode and Illumina TruSeq adapters were introduced in the second step. Sequencing of libraries was performed on an Illumina NovaSeq with 2 x 150 bp paired-end reads. Regarding the original processing steps: Demultiplexing of reads and collapsing into UMI-guided consensus sequences were performed with migec v1.2.7. Using mixcr v2.1.11, UMI consensuses were aligned to TRA and TRB V and J templates and then assembled into clonotypes. A clonotype was counted as expanded or contracted only when both edgeR and NoisET called the clonotype significant, with the noise models trained on biological replicates. For edgeR calls, the thresholds were a false discovery rate-adjusted p below 0.01 and a log2 fold-change of 1. PCA with hierarchical clustering of max-normalized trajectories of the 1000 most abundant clonotypes was used as exploratory dynamics analysis. Each responding clone was given a CD4 or CD8 phenotype based on the CD4+ and CD8+ repertoires, which had been sequenced separately. In TCRdb, the public reads were trimmed at Q25 with fastp and aligned with MiXCR, with productive beta chains retained. Duplicate CDR3 protein sequences are folded into a single record with the most common DNA and genes. TCRdb, rather than the study authors, made the V and J calls. The sample table shows 250,000 to 300,000 distinct CDR3 sequences, and around 15% are seen once. The ten largest clones capture 22% of the sample.

This TCR was sampled from a man between 18 and 35 years old who had mild COVID-19 (a few samples of this study predate the infection). The sample titles of this study are shuffled in the database, so cell type and time point are left out; the donor was told from shared clones. The receptor chain draws on TRBV20-1 and TRBJ1-2, and possibly TRBD1, on 5 matching bases. Sequenced sample: PBMCs or a T cell subset sorted from them (not recorded which). The DNA sequence is given as TGCAGTGCTAGGGTCGAGAACAGGAGATATGGCTACACCTTC. Translated, this gives CSARVENRRYGYTF.